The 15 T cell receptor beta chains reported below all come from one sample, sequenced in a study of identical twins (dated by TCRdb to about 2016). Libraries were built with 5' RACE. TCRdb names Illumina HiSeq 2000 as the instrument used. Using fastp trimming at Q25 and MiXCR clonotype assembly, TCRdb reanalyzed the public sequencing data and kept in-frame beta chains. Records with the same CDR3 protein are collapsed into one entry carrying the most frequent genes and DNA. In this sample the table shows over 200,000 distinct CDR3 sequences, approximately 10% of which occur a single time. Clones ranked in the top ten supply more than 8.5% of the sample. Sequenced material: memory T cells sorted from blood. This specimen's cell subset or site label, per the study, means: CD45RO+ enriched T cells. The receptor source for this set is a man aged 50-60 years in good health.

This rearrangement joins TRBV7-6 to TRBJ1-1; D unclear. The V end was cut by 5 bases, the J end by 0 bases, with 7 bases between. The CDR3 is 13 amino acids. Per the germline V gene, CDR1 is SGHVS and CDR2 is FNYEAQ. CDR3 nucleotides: TGTGCCAGCAGCGCAGACCTGAACACTGAAGCTTTCTTT. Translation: CASSADLNTEAFF.

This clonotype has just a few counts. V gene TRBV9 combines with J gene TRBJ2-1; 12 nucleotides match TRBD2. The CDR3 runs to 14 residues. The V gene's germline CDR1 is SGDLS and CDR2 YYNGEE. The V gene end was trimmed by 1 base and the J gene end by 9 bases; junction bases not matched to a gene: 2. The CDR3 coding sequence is TGTGCCAGCAGCGTACAGGGACTAGCGGGTGAGCAGTTCTTC. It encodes CASSVQGLAGEQFF.

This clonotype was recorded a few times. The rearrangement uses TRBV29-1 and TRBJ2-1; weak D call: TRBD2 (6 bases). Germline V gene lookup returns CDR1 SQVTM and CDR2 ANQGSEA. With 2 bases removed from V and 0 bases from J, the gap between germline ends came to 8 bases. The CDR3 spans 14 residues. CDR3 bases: TGCAGCGTTGAACGGGGAGGCTCCTACAATGAGCAGTTCTTC. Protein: CSVERGGSYNEQFF.

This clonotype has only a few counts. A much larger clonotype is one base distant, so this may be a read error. The CDR3 region has the DNA TGTGCCACCAGTGCCGTGGGACAGCTAGATTTT. This sequence encodes CATSAVGQLDF. The chain carries TRBV24-1 and TRBJ2-3; 7 positions agree with TRBD1. Germline CDR1 and CDR2: KGHDR and SFDVKD. The CDR3 covers 11 residues.

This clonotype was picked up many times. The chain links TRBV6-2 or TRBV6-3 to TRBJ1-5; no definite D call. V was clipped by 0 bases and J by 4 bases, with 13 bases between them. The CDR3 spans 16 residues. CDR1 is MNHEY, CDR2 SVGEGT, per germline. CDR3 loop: CASSYSVWGRNQPQHF. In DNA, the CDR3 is TGTGCCAGCAGTTACTCAGTCTGGGGAAGGAATCAGCCCCAGCATTTT.

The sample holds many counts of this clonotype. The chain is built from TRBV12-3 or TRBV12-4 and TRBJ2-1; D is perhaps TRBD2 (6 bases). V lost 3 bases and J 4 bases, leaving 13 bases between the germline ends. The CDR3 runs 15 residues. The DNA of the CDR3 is TGTGCCAGCAGTTTCCTTCCGGGGGAGTACAATGAGCAGTTCTTC. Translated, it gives CASSFLPGEYNEQFF.

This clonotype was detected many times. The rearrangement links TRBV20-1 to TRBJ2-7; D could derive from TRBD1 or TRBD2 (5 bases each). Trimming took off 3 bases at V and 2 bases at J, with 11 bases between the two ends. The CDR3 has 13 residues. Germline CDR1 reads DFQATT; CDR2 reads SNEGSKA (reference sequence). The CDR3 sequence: CSASPGPTYEQYF. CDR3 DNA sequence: TGCAGTGCTAGTCCGGGACCCACCTACGAGCAGTACTTC.

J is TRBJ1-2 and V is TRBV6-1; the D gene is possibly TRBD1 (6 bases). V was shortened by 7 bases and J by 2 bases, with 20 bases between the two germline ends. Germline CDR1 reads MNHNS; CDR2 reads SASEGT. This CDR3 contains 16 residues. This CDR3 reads CASINLGAGLNYGYTF. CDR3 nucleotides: TGTGCCAGCATCAACCTGGGGGCAGGGCTGAACTATGGCTACACCTTC.

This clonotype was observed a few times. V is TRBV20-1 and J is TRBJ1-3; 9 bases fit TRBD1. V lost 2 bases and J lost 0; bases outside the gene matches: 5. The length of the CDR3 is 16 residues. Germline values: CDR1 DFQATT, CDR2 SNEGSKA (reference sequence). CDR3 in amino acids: CSARPPTGGSGNTIYF. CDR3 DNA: TGCAGTGCTAGACCCCCGACAGGGGGCTCTGGAAACACCATATATTTT.

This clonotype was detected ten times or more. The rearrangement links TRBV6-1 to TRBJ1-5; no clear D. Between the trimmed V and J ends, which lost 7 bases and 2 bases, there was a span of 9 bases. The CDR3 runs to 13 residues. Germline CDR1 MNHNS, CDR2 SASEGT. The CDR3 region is CASKEVGNQPQHF. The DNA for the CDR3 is TGTGCCAGCAAAGAGGTAGGCAATCAGCCCCAGCATTTT.

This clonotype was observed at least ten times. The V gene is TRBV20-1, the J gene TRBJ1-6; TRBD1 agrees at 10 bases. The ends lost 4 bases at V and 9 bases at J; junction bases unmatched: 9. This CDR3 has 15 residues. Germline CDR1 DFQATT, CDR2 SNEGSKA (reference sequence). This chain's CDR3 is CSAILGTGVFSPLHF. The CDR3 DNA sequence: TGCAGTGCTATACTCGGGACAGGGGTTTTTTCACCCCTCCACTTT.

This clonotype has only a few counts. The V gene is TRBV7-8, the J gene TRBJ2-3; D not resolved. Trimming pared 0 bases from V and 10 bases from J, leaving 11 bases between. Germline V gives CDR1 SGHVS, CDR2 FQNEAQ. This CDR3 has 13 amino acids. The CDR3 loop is CASSLAGGSPQYF. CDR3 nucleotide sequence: TGTGCCAGCAGCTTAGCTGGTGGCAGCCCGCAGTATTTT.

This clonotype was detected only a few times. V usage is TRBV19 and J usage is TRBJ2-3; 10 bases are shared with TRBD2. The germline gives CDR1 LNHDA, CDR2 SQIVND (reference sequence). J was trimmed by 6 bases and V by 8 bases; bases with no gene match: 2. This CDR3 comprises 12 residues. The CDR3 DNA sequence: TGTGCCAGTGGGGGACTAGCGGATACGCAGTATTTT. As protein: CASGGLADTQYF. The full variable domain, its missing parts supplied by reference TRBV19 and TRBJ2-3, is DGGITQSPKYLFRKEGQNVTLSCEQNLNHDAMYWYRQDPGQGLRLIYYSQIVNDFQKGDIAEGYSVSREKKESFPLTVTSAQKNPTAFYLCASGGLADTQYFGPGTRLTVL.

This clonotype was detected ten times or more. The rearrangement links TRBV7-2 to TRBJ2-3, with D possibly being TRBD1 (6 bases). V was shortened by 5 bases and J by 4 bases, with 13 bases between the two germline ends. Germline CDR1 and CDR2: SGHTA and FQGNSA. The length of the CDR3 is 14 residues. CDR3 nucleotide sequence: TGTGCCAGCAGCCAAGGGGGTTCTTCAGATACGCAGTATTTT. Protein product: CASSQGGSSDTQYF.

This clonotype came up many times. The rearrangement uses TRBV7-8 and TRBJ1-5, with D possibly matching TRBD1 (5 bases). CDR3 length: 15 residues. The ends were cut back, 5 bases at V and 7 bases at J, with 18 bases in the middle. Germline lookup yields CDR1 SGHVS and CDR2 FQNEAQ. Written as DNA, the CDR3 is TGTGCCAGCAGCCCCCAGAGCGGGGCGCGACAGCCCCAGCATTTT. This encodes CASSPQSGARQPQHF.